This T cell receptor (beta chain) stems from a study of CD8 T cells in ankylosing spondylitis. Findings and caveats of the study: Clones linked to disease were reported to show significant enrichment in matched ankylosing spondylitis synovial fluid. Within ankylosing spondylitis blood, a TCR beta motif made up of several highly homologous variants appeared to be characteristic.

This clonotype was seen many times. The target antigen is unknown. Libraries for TCR beta were made by quantitative 5'-RACE with molecular barcodes. TCRdb processed the 5' RACE reads anew with MiXCR; each CDR3 protein has one entry. Of about 130,000 distinct CDR3 sequences detected, 6% to 8% appear once; the ten largest clones hold around 12%. The germline V and J ends were trimmed by 0 bases and 5 bases, with 9 bases remaining between them. Germline-derived CDR1 and CDR2 are SGHRS and YFSETQ. The CDR3 contains 14 residues. The sample taken for sequencing was blood, either unsorted or a sorted T cell fraction (not recorded which). The receptor comes from a female donor with ankylosing spondylitis or in good health (not recorded which). The chain carries TRBV5-1 and TRBJ2-1; D is undetermined. CDR3 residues: CASSLAAANNEQFF. In DNA, the CDR3 is TGCGCCAGCAGCTTGGCGGCAGCTAACAATGAGCAGTTCTTC.